One and the same sample provided the 30 T cell receptor beta chains below, sequenced in a study of cytomegalovirus exposure and HLA in healthy donors. In the PCR, 60 Vbeta and 13 Jbeta primers were used. TCRdb's copy holds only in-frame clones and misses some; the assay was immunoSEQ multiplex PCR. The sample lists approximately 220,000 clones; roughly 70% were seen once. Material: PBMCs. The receptor set was obtained from a woman aged 25-40 years in good health and CMV-seronegative.

The gene calls are TRBV7-2 and TRBJ2-7; TRBD1 matches 7 bases. V was clipped by 5 bases and J by 1 base; unmatched bases: 11. CDR1 is SGHTA and CDR2 is FQGNSA in the germline V gene. The CDR3 is made up of 16 amino acids. The CDR3 coding sequence is TGTGCCAGCAGCCCTTCCAGGGGGATTTATTCCTACGAGCAGTACTTC. Translating gives CASSPSRGIYSYEQYF.

The chain is built from TRBV19 and TRBJ1-5; no definite D call. The CDR3 length is 13 residues. V shed 7 bases and J shed 7 bases, with 14 bases lying between them. Germline values: CDR1 LNHDA, CDR2 SQIVND (reference sequence). The CDR3 is CASNLSGGQPQHF. The CDR3 bases are TGTGCCAGTAATCTAAGCGGCGGACAGCCCCAGCATTTT.

V gene TRBV6-5 combines with J gene TRBJ2-5, with D hard to call. V was trimmed by 6 bases and J by 5 bases, leaving 16 bases between them. Germline V lookup: CDR1 MNHEY, CDR2 SVGAGI. The CDR3 covers 14 residues. The CDR3 DNA reads as TGTGCCAGCAGAACCGCCGGCGGCGACGAGACCCAGTACTTC. Amino acid sequence: CASRTAGGDETQYF.

This chain uses TRBV4-1 with TRBJ2-2; perhaps TRBD2 as D (6 bases). V lost 4 bases and J 5 bases, leaving 17 bases between the germline ends. In germline, CDR1 is MGHRA, CDR2 YSYEKL. The CDR3 runs to 16 residues. The chain's CDR3 is CASSPGRGLRTGELFF. In DNA, the CDR3 is TGCGCCAGCAGCCCGGGCCGGGGGTTGAGGACCGGGGAGCTGTTTTTT.

This chain connects TRBV7-2 to TRBJ1-6, with 8 bases lining up with TRBD1. This CDR3 is built from 15 residues. CDR1 and CDR2 (germline): SGHTA, FQGNSA. The V segment lost 5 bases and the J segment 6 bases; nucleotides outside the gene matches: 6. The CDR3, as DNA: TGTGCCAGCAGCGCGGACAGGGCATCTAATTCACCCCTCCACTTT. Translating gives CASSADRASNSPLHF.

The chain has TRBV7-9 and TRBJ2-5; 10 positions agree with TRBD2. With 0 bases clipped from V and 3 bases from J, the junction kept 4 bases outside the gene matches. The CDR3 is 16 residues long. In germline, CDR1 is SEHNR, CDR2 FQNEAQ (reference sequence). CDR3 DNA: TGTGCCAGCAGCTTAGCGCGGCTAGCGGGGGAAGAGACCCAGTACTTC. It is translated as CASSLARLAGEETQYF.

The rearrangement joins TRBV7-9 to TRBJ2-7, with 10 nucleotides matching TRBD2. Looked up from germline, CDR1 is SEHNR and CDR2 is FQNEAQ (reference sequence). This CDR3 spans 17 amino acids. V shed 3 bases and J 2 bases; nucleotides not matched to a gene: 10. DNA of the CDR3: TGTGCCAGCAGCTTCACCCCGACTAGCGGGCGGACCTACGAGCAGTACTTC. Protein: CASSFTPTSGRTYEQYF. The full variable domain, completed using reference TRBV7-9 and TRBJ2-7, is DTGVSQNPRHKITKRGQNVTFRCDPISEHNRLYWYRQTLGQGPEFLTYFQNEAQLEKSRLLSDRFSAERPKGSFSTLEIQRTEQGDSAMYLCASSFTPTSGRTYEQYFGPGTRLTVT.

The rearrangement uses TRBV5-6 and TRBJ2-4; D is perhaps TRBD2 (5 bases). The CDR3 extends over 14 amino acids. The germline CDR1 and CDR2 sequences are SGHDT and YYEEEE. V was pared by 3 bases and J by 5 bases, with 12 bases between. CDR3 sequence: CASSSRVAQNIQYF. In DNA, the CDR3 is TGTGCCAGCAGCTCGAGGGTTGCCCAAAACATTCAGTACTTC.

This clone was counted only a few times. The chain couples TRBV11-1 to TRBJ2-3, with TRBD2 matching over 10 bases. This CDR3 comprises 14 residues. CDR1 and CDR2 (germline): SGHAT, FQDESV (reference sequence). The V and J ends lost 4 bases and 4 bases, in that order; junction bases with no gene match: 2. CDR3 protein: CASSSGLAADTQYF. Here the CDR3 DNA reads TGTGCCAGCAGCTCCGGACTAGCGGCAGATACGCAGTATTTT.

V and J are TRBV9 and TRBJ2-7; D is unresolved. Germline values: CDR1 SGDLS, CDR2 YYNGEE. This CDR3 is 14 amino acids long. The V end lost 4 bases, the J end lost 2 bases, and 13 bases lay between the germline ends. The DNA for the CDR3 is TGTGCCAGCAGCCTCCAGATCGATACCTACGAGCAGTACTTC. Encoded protein: CASSLQIDTYEQYF.

The gene calls are TRBV19 and TRBJ1-5; D is unresolved. Trimming removed 5 bases at V and 7 bases at J, with 12 bases between. The CDR3 is 13 amino acids. The germline V gene encodes CDR1 LNHDA and CDR2 SQIVND (reference sequence). The CDR3 DNA reads TGTGCCAGTAGTCCGGCTTACGGGCAGCCCCAGCATTTT. This encodes CASSPAYGQPQHF.

The rearrangement uses TRBV29-1 and TRBJ1-1, with 8 positions matching TRBD1. This CDR3 region has 14 residues. J was trimmed by 4 bases and V by 4 bases; bases with no gene match: 8. The germline CDR1 and CDR2 sequences are SQVTM and ANQGSEA. As DNA, the CDR3 is TGCAGCGTTGCTCTAGATGACAGGGGCACTGAAGCTTTCTTT. This encodes CSVALDDRGTEAFF.

The rearrangement joins TRBV11-3 to TRBJ2-3; a weak D match, TRBD1 (6 bases). The CDR3 length is 17 residues. Trimming took off 2 bases at V and 4 bases at J, with 19 bases between the two ends. Germline lookup yields CDR1 SGHNT and CDR2 YENEEA. CDR3 DNA: TGTGCCAGCAGCTTACGTGTAGCTGGACAGTTGGCAGATACGCAGTATTTT. Encoded protein: CASSLRVAGQLADTQYF.

The chain uses TRBV2 and TRBJ2-7, with D unclear. This CDR3 contains 13 residues. CDR1 and CDR2 from the germline V gene are SNHLY and FYNNEI. Trimming removed 6 bases from V and 3 bases from J, with 12 bases in between. The CDR3: CASSPEKYYEQYF. CDR3 DNA: TGTGCCAGCAGCCCAGAAAAGTACTACGAGCAGTACTTC.

This clone was recorded only once. The chain links TRBV2 to TRBJ1-4; possibly TRBD1 for D (5 bases). The germline V gene encodes CDR1 SNHLY and CDR2 FYNNEI. With 6 bases removed from V and 2 bases from J, the gap between germline ends came to 10 bases. The CDR3 is made up of 14 amino acids. CDR3 DNA sequence: TGTGCCAGCAGGGCAGGGCTGACTAATGAAAAACTGTTTTTT. Translated: CASRAGLTNEKLFF.

The chain has TRBV5-6 and TRBJ1-1; 9 bases fit TRBD1. The CDR3 totals 16 residues. Germline V gives CDR1 SGHDT, CDR2 YYEEEE. V was pared by 0 bases and J by 4 bases, with 7 bases of the junction left unmatched. This CDR3 reads CASSLGDRATGTEAFF. In DNA form, the CDR3 reads TGTGCCAGCAGCTTGGGGGACAGGGCGACGGGCACTGAAGCTTTCTTT.

The V call is TRBV18, the J call TRBJ2-7; 8 bases agree with TRBD1. The CDR3 contains 16 residues. Per germline, CDR1 KGHSH and CDR2 LQKENI. Unmatched junction bases numbered 14, after V lost 4 bases and J lost 6 bases. Here the CDR3 DNA reads TGTGCCAGCTCACTCGATCGGGGGCAGGGGGCCCGCGAGCAGTACTTC. Translating it yields CASSLDRGQGAREQYF.

This CDR3 is CASSVAEGADYGYTF. CDR3 bases: TGTGCCAGCAGCGTAGCCGAGGGGGCGGACTATGGCTACACCTTC. V gene TRBV9 combines with J gene TRBJ1-2; 7 positions match TRBD1. The CDR3 extends over 15 amino acids. V dropped 0 bases and J dropped 3; count of bases not matched to a gene: 5. Germline assignment: CDR1 SGDLS and CDR2 YYNGEE.

The chain links TRBV30 to TRBJ1-2; D perhaps matches TRBD1 (5 bases). The CDR3 is 12 amino acids. The V gene lost 7 bases and the J gene lost 2 bases, with 11 bases spanning the gap. The germline gives CDR1 GTSNPN, CDR2 SVGIG (reference sequence). CDR3 DNA: TGTGCCTTGCGACAGAAAAACTATGGCTACACCTTC. This encodes CALRQKNYGYTF.

The chain has TRBV9 and TRBJ2-5; 12 nucleotides align to TRBD2. The CDR3 has 15 residues. The ends lost 4 bases at V and 5 bases at J; junction bases unmatched: 6. Per the germline V gene, CDR1 is SGDLS and CDR2 is YYNGEE. The CDR3 spells CASSIGLAGRETQYF. CDR3 nucleotide sequence: TGTGCCAGCAGCATCGGACTAGCGGGAAGGGAGACCCAGTACTTC.

V and J are TRBV7-2 and TRBJ1-2; 9 bases match TRBD1. Germline CDR1 SGHTA, CDR2 FQGNSA. V was pared by 1 base and J by 4 bases, with 7 bases of the junction left unmatched. The CDR3 runs 16 residues. CDR3 bases: TGTGCCAGCAGCTTAGGAGGGACAGGGCCAAGCTATGGCTACACCTTC. Protein sequence: CASSLGGTGPSYGYTF.

The chain recombines TRBV7-3 with TRBJ2-1, with 10 nucleotides matching TRBD1. The CDR3 consists of 14 residues. CDR1 is SGHTA and CDR2 is FQGTGA in the germline V gene. Trimming removed 5 bases from V and 7 bases from J; junction bases left unmatched: 5. The CDR3 loop reads CASSAPGQGNEQFF. The CDR3 coding sequence is TGTGCCAGCAGCGCGCCGGGACAGGGGAATGAGCAGTTCTTC.

The chain combines TRBV30 with TRBJ1-2; the D is unclear. V was clipped by 5 bases and J by 7 bases, with 14 bases between them. This CDR3 is built from 12 residues. Per the germline V gene, CDR1 is GTSNPN and CDR2 is SVGIG (reference sequence). The DNA for the CDR3 is TGTGCCTGGTTCATATACTCAGGTGGCTACACCTTC. It codes for CAWFIYSGGYTF.

This rearrangement joins TRBV2 to TRBJ2-1; 12 bases map to TRBD2. Germline assignment: CDR1 SNHLY and CDR2 FYNNEI. The V gene end was trimmed by 6 bases and the J gene end by 8 bases; junction bases not matched to a gene: 8. This CDR3 comprises 15 residues. As DNA, the CDR3 is TGTGCCAGCAGACTAGCGGGGGGTGAATTATATGAGCAGTTCTTC. It yields the protein CASRLAGGELYEQFF. Looking up the rest from reference TRBV2 and TRBJ2-1 gives the full variable domain: EPEVTQTPSHQVTQMGQEVILRCVPISNHLYFYWYRQILGQKVEFLVSFYNNEISEKSEIFDDQFSVERPDGSNFTLKIRSTKLEDSAMYFCASRLAGGELYEQFFGPGTRLTVL.

The CDR3 spells CASSEWGDAAYGYTF. The CDR3 bases are TGTGCCAGCAGTGAATGGGGAGACGCGGCTTATGGCTACACCTTC. The rearrangement links TRBV25-1 to TRBJ1-2; no definite D call. V was trimmed by 1 base and J by 5 bases, leaving 14 bases between them. The CDR3 has 15 amino acids. Germline CDR1 MGHDK, CDR2 SYGVNS.

The rearrangement joins TRBV19 to TRBJ2-1; no definite D call. Germline values: CDR1 LNHDA, CDR2 SQIVND (reference sequence). CDR3 length: 15 amino acids. The V gene lost 0 bases and the J gene lost 3 bases, with 9 bases spanning the gap. CDR3 amino acids: CASSIDDFHYNEQFF. The CDR3 nucleotides are TGTGCCAGTAGTATAGATGACTTCCACTACAATGAGCAGTTCTTC.

The V gene is TRBV21-1, the J gene TRBJ1-1; the D call TRBD1 from the table was never checked on the DNA. TRBV21-1 is assigned pseudogene status. The CDR3 has 16 residues. Here the CDR3 DNA reads TGTGCCAGCAGTCCGGGACAGGGAAACAAGGGCACTGAAGCTTTCTTT. Its translation is CASSPGQGNKGTEAFF.

The chain couples TRBV30 to TRBJ1-2; D is unresolved. V lost 2 bases to trimming and J lost 6 bases, with 19 bases between them. Germline V CDR1 and CDR2: GTSNPN, SVGIG (reference sequence). The length of the CDR3 is 15 residues. Here the CDR3 DNA reads TGTGCCTGGAGTTTCCTTCGTCCCAGTTCGAATGGCTACACCTTC. Translation gives CAWSFLRPSSNGYTF.

The chain combines TRBV4-1 with TRBJ2-7; D is perhaps TRBD2 (7 bases). The CDR3 is made up of 15 amino acids. The V gene lost 0 bases and the J gene lost 4 bases, with 13 bases spanning the gap. The germline V gene encodes CDR1 MGHRA and CDR2 YSYEKL. CDR3 DNA sequence: TGCGCCAGCAGCCAAGATGGGGGGGCAGGATACGAGCAGTACTTC. Translation gives CASSQDGGAGYEQYF.

The table lists this clone with a few counts. V is TRBV6-5 and J is TRBJ1-5, with unresolved D. The CDR3 is made up of 14 amino acids. In germline, CDR1 is MNHEY, CDR2 SVGAGI. V dropped 5 bases and J dropped 5 bases, with 13 bases sitting between them. The CDR3 bases are TGTGCCAGCAGTGAATTCCGGGGTGATCAGCCCCAGCATTTT. Translated, it gives CASSEFRGDQPQHF.